This record concerns one TCR beta chain sequence. Its antigen is unknown. This record comes from a study of high-grade serous ovarian cancer treatment subgroups. Study-wide results and limits: Same-patient tumor repertoires overlapped at about 0.11 to 0.85; different patients barely overlapped.

The data were produced by immunoSEQ multiplex PCR, yet TCRdb's version contains in-frame clones alone and is incomplete. Altogether 4,500 or so clones are present, more than 70% being singletons, with the ten largest covering roughly 17%. Tumor tissue was taken before any definitive surgery or chemotherapy was given. V dropped 0 bases and J dropped 8 bases, with 14 bases sitting between them. CDR1 and CDR2 (germline): SGHNT, YYREEE (reference sequence). This CDR3 contains 15 residues. The source material was tumor tissue. The J gene is TRBJ1-4, the V gene TRBV5-4, with D possibly being TRBD1 (6 bases). The clonotype was recovered from a human donor with high-grade serous ovarian cancer. The CDR3: CASSLGLDSLEKLFF. In nucleotides, the CDR3 is TGTGCCAGCAGCTTGGGTTTGGACAGTTTGGAAAAACTGTTTTTT.